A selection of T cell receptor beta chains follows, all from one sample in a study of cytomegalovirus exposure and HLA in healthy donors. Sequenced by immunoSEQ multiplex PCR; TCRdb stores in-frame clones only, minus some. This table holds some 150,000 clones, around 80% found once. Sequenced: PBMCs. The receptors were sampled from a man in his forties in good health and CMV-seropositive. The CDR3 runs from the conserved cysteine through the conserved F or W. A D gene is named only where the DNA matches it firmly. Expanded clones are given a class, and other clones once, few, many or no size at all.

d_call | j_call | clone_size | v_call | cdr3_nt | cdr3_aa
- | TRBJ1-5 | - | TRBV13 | TGTGCCAGCAGCTTAGGCGGGTCTAGGGGCCGGCCGGGGGGACCCCAGCATTTT | CASSLGGSRGRPGGPQHF
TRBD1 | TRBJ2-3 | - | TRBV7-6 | TGTGCCAGCAGCTTAACAGGGGGCACAGATACGCAGTATTTT | CASSLTGGTDTQYF
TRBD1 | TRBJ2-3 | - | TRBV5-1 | TGCGCCAGCAGCTTGGACAGGGGGCGAGGGGATACGCAGTATTTT | CASSLDRGRGDTQYF
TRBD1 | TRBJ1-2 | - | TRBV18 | TGTGCCAGCTCACCACCAAATTCAGGGGGAATCTATGGCTACACCTTC | CASSPPNSGGIYGYTF
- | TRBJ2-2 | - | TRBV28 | TGTGCCAGCAGTCCCCAGGGAGGGAACACCGGGGAGCTGTTTTTT | CASSPQGGNTGELFF
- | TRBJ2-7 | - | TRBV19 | TGTGCCACCCAATCGACAGGTGGGATCTACGAGCAGTACTTC | CATQSTGGIYEQYF
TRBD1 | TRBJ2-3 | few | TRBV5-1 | TGCGCCAGCGGACAGGGGGGAACAGATACGCAGTATTTT | CASGQGGTDTQYF
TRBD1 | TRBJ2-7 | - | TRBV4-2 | TGTGCCAGCAGCCAAGAACCGGGACAGAATTCCTACGAGCAGTACTTC | CASSQEPGQNSYEQYF
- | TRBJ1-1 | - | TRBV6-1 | TGTGCCAGCAGTGAAGTCAGGAACACTGAAGCTTTCTTT | CASSEVRNTEAFF
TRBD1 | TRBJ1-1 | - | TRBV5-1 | TGCGCCAGCAGCTTGGCCGCGACAGGGAGGACTGAAGCTTTCTTT | CASSLAATGRTEAFF
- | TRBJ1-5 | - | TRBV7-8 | TGTGCCAGCAGCTTAAATCAGGATAGCAATCAGCCCCAGCATTTT | CASSLNQDSNQPQHF
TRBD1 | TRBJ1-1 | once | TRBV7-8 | TGTGCCAGCAGAACAGGGGCGCGCGACACTGAAGCTTTCTTT | CASRTGARDTEAFF
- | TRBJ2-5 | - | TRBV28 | TGTGCCAGCAGCCGCCCAGAGGGAAGGAGCCAAGAGACCCAGTACTTC | CASSRPEGRSQETQYF
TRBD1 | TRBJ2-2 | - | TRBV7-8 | TGTGCCAGCAGCAGGGGGCCGAGGAGCACCGGGGAGCTGTTTTTT | CASSRGPRSTGELFF
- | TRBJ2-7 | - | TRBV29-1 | TGCAGCGTTGGAACAGGTATAGCCTCCTCCGAGCAGTACTTC | CSVGTGIASSEQYF
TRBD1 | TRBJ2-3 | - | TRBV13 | TGTGCCAGCAGCTTTTCACCGACAGGGGGCGGCACAGATACGCAGTATTTT | CASSFSPTGGGTDTQYF
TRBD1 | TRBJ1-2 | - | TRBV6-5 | TGTGCCAGCAGTTCATGGGACAGCCGACAGGACGGCTACACCTTC | CASSSWDSRQDGYTF